These 23 T cell receptor beta chains came from one sample sequenced in a study of blood T cells in healthy people across ages. With a J-beta primer mix and a sample-barcoded 5' primer, a second PCR ran about 6 to 11 cycles. TCRdb redid the calling of the 5' RACE reads with MiXCR, one entry per CDR3 protein. The data show some 700,000 distinct CDR3 sequences, roughly two fifths seen once. The sequencing sample was made of blood. These receptors all come from a woman aged 55-75 years in good health.

This rearrangement joins TRBV13 to TRBJ2-7, with 11 bases identical to TRBD2. From germline, CDR1 is PRHDT and CDR2 FYEKMQ (reference sequence). The CDR3 spans 16 residues. Losses at the gene ends were 2 bases for V and 2 bases for J; bases not matched to a gene: 5. DNA for the CDR3: TGTGCCAGCAGCTTATTAGTTAGCGGGAGGGCCTACGAGCAGTACTTC. Its translation: CASSLLVSGRAYEQYF.

This chain links TRBV7-2 with TRBJ1-2, with D unresolved. The CDR3 runs to 14 residues. V was shortened by 4 bases and J by 5 bases, with 14 bases between the two germline ends. The germline gives CDR1 SGHTA, CDR2 FQGNSA. CDR3 nucleotides: TGTGCCAGCAGCTACCTAGCGATTTCGTATGGCTACACCTTC. It translates to CASSYLAISYGYTF.

The chain combines TRBV2 with TRBJ2-3, with 9 bases aligning to TRBD2. This CDR3 region has 16 residues. Germline V gene data show CDR1 as SNHLY and CDR2 as FYNNEI. V lost 6 bases and J lost 4; bases outside the gene matches: 11. CDR3 DNA: TGTGCCAGCAGACCCCCCCGGCGGGAGGGCTCAGATACGCAGTATTTT. This codes for CASRPPRREGSDTQYF.

The chain employs TRBV7-9 and TRBJ2-7; D is perhaps TRBD1 (6 bases). Germline V gene data show CDR1 as SEHNR and CDR2 as FQNEAQ (reference sequence). The CDR3 is made up of 14 amino acids. V was trimmed by 5 bases and J by 6 bases, leaving 17 bases between them. This CDR3 is CASSPPTGPCEQYF. CDR3 bases: TGTGCCAGCAGCCCGCCGACAGGACCGTGCGAGCAGTACTTC.

Here the CDR3 reads CASGLPPKGSEQFF. Here the CDR3 DNA reads TGTGCTAGTGGTTTGCCCCCCAAGGGCTCCGAGCAGTTCTTC. J is TRBJ2-1 and V is TRBV12-5; D is uncertain. CDR1 is LGHNT and CDR2 is FRNRAP in the germline V gene. The CDR3 has 14 residues. With 2 bases removed from V and 10 bases from J, the gap between germline ends came to 15 bases.

This chain uses TRBV7-2 with TRBJ2-1, with TRBD2 as a possible D gene (6 bases). This CDR3 region has 13 residues. With 4 bases removed from V and 7 bases from J, the gap between germline ends came to 11 bases. Germline V CDR1 and CDR2: SGHTA, FQGNSA. This CDR3 is CASSWISGNEQFF. In DNA form, the CDR3 reads TGTGCCAGCAGCTGGATTAGCGGAAATGAGCAGTTCTTC.

This clonotype was seen a handful of times. The V call is TRBV11-2, the J call TRBJ2-2; 11 bases fit TRBD2. The CDR3 is made up of 17 amino acids. Germline CDR1 SGHAT, CDR2 FQNNGV. V lost 5 bases to trimming and J lost 4 bases; unmatched junction nucleotides: 9. The CDR3, as DNA: TGTGCCAGCAGCCCCAAAGTTAGCGGGGGGGGCACCGGGGAGCTGTTTTTT. Protein product: CASSPKVSGGGTGELFF.

For this clonotype: The DNA is omitted, as the CDR3 cannot be located on it reliably, and the CDR3 follows TCRdb's listing. V usage is TRBV28 and J usage is TRBJ2-5; TRBD1 is the table's D call, not checked against the DNA. Ends included, the CDR3 has 15 residues. The germline V gene has CDR1 MDHEN and CDR2 SYDVKM. The CDR3 reads CASSSSGQGTETQYF.

The chain is built from TRBV6-1 and TRBJ2-1; 9 nucleotides line up with TRBD1. Germline assignment: CDR1 MNHNS and CDR2 SASEGT. V shed 6 bases, J shed 8 bases, and the junction held 8 bases outside the gene matches. This CDR3 spans 14 amino acids. For the CDR3, the DNA is TGTGCCAGCAGCGGGACAGGGTATACTTATGAGCAGTTCTTC. Protein: CASSGTGYTYEQFF.

This clonotype was recorded a few times. J is TRBJ1-2 and V is TRBV29-1; D uncertain. Germline V gene lookup returns CDR1 SQVTM and CDR2 ANQGSEA. Trimming took off 3 bases at V and 2 bases at J, with 13 bases between the two ends. CDR3 size: 14 residues. CDR3 DNA sequence: TGCAGCGTTGATTTAATTCCGGACAACTATGGCTACACCTTC. It specifies CSVDLIPDNYGYTF.

This clonotype was recorded many times. The chain is built from TRBV12-3 or TRBV12-4 and TRBJ2-3; 10 bases line up with TRBD2. This CDR3 region has 15 residues. V shed 2 bases, J shed 3 bases, and the junction held 2 bases outside the gene matches. CDR3 in DNA: TGTGCCAGCAGTTTAAGCGGGGGGGGTACAGATACGCAGTATTTT. Its protein is CASSLSGGGTDTQYF.

The chain employs TRBV20-1 and TRBJ2-1; D is unresolved. Trimming took off 5 bases at V and 0 bases at J, with 14 bases between the two ends. CDR3 size: 15 residues. Germline-derived CDR1 and CDR2 are DFQATT and SNEGSKA (reference sequence). The CDR3 DNA is TGCAGTGCTTCCCCCTCGCGTAGCTCCTACAATGAGCAGTTCTTC. This sequence encodes CSASPSRSSYNEQFF.

CDR3: CASSQPHGGGLAGVKQYF. The CDR3 nucleotides are TGCGCCAGCAGCCAACCCCATGGAGGGGGACTAGCGGGGGTAAAGCAGTACTTC. The chain has TRBV4-1 and TRBJ2-7; 14 bases line up with TRBD2. Germline CDR1 reads MGHRA; CDR2 reads YSYEKL. Trimming removed 2 bases from V and 8 bases from J; junction bases left unmatched: 14. The CDR3 sequence is 18 residues long.

This clonotype was detected a few times. The chain joins TRBV7-2 to TRBJ2-1, with 12 bases identical to TRBD1. The germline CDR1 and CDR2 sequences are SGHTA and FQGNSA. V shed 2 bases, J shed 12 bases, and the junction held 8 bases outside the gene matches. CDR3 length: 15 residues. The CDR3 region has the DNA TGTGCCAGCAGCTTATGGGGACAGGGGGCCCGTTTGCAGTTCTTC. Encoded protein: CASSLWGQGARLQFF.

This chain joins TRBV18 and TRBJ2-5, with D maybe TRBD1 (6 bases). This CDR3 region has 17 residues. Trimming cost V 1 base and J 2 bases, with 17 bases left between them. Germline values: CDR1 KGHSH, CDR2 LQKENI. CDR3 DNA sequence: TGTGCCAGCTCACCACGTGGCACAGGGTGGGGTCAAGAGACCCAGTACTTC. It translates to CASSPRGTGWGQETQYF.

This clonotype has a handful of counts. CDR3 nucleotide sequence: TGTGCCAGCAGCCCTTGGAAGATTAACACTGAAGCTTTCTTT. Residues: CASSPWKINTEAFF. The chain is built from TRBV7-2 and TRBJ1-1; no clear D. Germline V lookup: CDR1 SGHTA, CDR2 FQGNSA. With 5 bases removed from V and 2 bases from J, the gap between germline ends came to 12 bases. This CDR3 contains 14 residues.

A few counts support this clonotype. The chain combines TRBV4-1 with TRBJ1-6; D is uncertain. Germline V gene lookup returns CDR1 MGHRA and CDR2 YSYEKL. Trimming left V 0 bases short and J 5 bases short, with 11 bases between. CDR3 size: 16 residues. CDR3 sequence: CASSQDGGGNNSPLHF. For the CDR3, the DNA is TGCGCCAGCAGCCAAGACGGAGGCGGAAATAATTCACCCCTCCACTTT.

V usage is TRBV5-1 and J usage is TRBJ1-3, with D possibly matching TRBD1 (6 bases). CDR3 length equals 17 residues. The V and J ends lost 7 bases and 0 bases respectively, with 20 bases between them. Germline V gene lookup returns CDR1 SGHRS and CDR2 YFSETQ. CDR3 region: CASHSGTLGISGNTIYF. The CDR3, as DNA: TGCGCCAGCCACTCCGGGACACTGGGGATCTCTGGAAACACCATATATTTT.

The chain joins TRBV28 to TRBJ2-4; D is undetermined. Per the germline V gene, CDR1 is MDHEN and CDR2 is SYDVKM. V lost 3 bases and J lost 1, with 13 bases in between. This CDR3 contains 16 residues. CDR3 residues: CASSLARLGAKNIQYF. In DNA, the CDR3 is TGTGCCAGCAGTTTGGCACGGCTGGGGGCCAAAAACATTCAGTACTTC.

This chain uses TRBV11-3 with TRBJ2-4; D ambiguous. Trimming shortened V by 6 bases and J by 0 bases, and 9 bases separated the two germline ends. Germline loops: CDR1 SGHNT, CDR2 YENEEA. The CDR3 has 14 residues. This CDR3 is CASSTAVAKNIQYF. For the CDR3, the DNA is TGTGCCAGCAGTACCGCAGTAGCCAAAAACATTCAGTACTTC.

The chain recombines TRBV24-1 with TRBJ2-5, with a possible D match to TRBD2 (7 bases). In germline, CDR1 is KGHDR, CDR2 SFDVKD. This CDR3 region has 17 residues. Trimming left V 1 base short and J 11 bases short, with 25 bases between. The CDR3 bases are TGTGCCACCAGTGATTTCAGGGGACGAGCGGGATCCAATGAGCAGTACTTC. As protein: CATSDFRGRAGSNEQYF.

The chain links TRBV28 to TRBJ1-2; no clear D. The CDR3 sequence is 12 residues long. Looked up from germline, CDR1 is MDHEN and CDR2 is SYDVKM. Trimming took 5 bases from V and 7 from J, leaving 11 bases between them. The CDR3 sequence is CASSGVNSGYTF. The CDR3 DNA follows: TGTGCCAGCAGTGGAGTAAATTCTGGCTACACCTTC.

This clonotype was picked up a small number of times. The CDR3 region is CASSRSEASLRTQYF. For the CDR3, the DNA is TGTGCCAGCAGCCGATCGGAGGCTAGCCTCCGGACCCAGTACTTC. The chain carries TRBV7-9 and TRBJ2-5, with a tentative D call TRBD2 (5 bases). The CDR3 spans 15 residues. Germline assignment: CDR1 SEHNR and CDR2 FQNEAQ (reference sequence). Trimming cost V 5 bases and J 7 bases, with 20 bases left between them. The full variable domain, rest sourced from reference TRBV7-9 and TRBJ2-5, is DTGVSQNPRHKITKRGQNVTFRCDPISEHNRLYWYRQTLGQGPEFLTYFQNEAQLEKSRLLSDRFSAERPKGSFSTLEIQRTEQGDSAMYLCASSRSEASLRTQYFGPGTRLLVL.